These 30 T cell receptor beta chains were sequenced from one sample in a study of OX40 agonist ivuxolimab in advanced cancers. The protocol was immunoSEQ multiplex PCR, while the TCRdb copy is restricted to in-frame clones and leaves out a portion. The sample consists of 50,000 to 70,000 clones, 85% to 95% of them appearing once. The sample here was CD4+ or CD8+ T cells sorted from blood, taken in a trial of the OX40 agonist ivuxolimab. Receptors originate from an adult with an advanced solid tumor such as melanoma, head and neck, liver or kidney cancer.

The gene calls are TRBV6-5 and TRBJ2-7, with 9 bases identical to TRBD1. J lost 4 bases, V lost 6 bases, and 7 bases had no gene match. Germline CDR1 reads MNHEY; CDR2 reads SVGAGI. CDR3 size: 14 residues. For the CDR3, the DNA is TGTGCCAGCAGAACAGGGGGCGCGGGTTACGAGCAGTACTTC. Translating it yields CASRTGGAGYEQYF.

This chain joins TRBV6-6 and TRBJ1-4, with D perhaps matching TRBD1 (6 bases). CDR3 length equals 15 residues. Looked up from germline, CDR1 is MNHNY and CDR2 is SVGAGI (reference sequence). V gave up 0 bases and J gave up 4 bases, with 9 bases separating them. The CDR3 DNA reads TGTGCCAGCAGTTACTCGACAGGTCTTAATGAAAAACTGTTTTTT. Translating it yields CASSYSTGLNEKLFF.

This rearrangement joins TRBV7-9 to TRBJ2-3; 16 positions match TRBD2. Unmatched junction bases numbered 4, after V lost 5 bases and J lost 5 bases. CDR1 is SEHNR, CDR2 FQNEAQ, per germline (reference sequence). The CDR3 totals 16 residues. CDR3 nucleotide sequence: TGTGCCAGCAGCACGGGACTAGCGGGAGGGGAAGATACGCAGTATTTT. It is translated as CASSTGLAGGEDTQYF.

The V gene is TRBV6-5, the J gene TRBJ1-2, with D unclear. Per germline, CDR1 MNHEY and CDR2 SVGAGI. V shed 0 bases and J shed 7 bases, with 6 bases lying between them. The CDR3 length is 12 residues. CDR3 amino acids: CASSYSAGGYTF. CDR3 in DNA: TGTGCCAGCAGTTACTCCGCGGGTGGCTACACCTTC.

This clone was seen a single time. CDR3 DNA sequence: TGTGCCAGCAGCCAAGATTTGGGGACTAGCGGGAGCCGACAGTTCTTC. Its protein is CASSQDLGTSGSRQFF. The J gene is TRBJ2-1, the V gene TRBV4-2; 14 positions match TRBD2. Germline V gene data show CDR1 as LGHNA and CDR2 as YNFKEQ. V shed 0 bases and J 13 bases; nucleotides not matched to a gene: 8. There are 16 residues in the CDR3.

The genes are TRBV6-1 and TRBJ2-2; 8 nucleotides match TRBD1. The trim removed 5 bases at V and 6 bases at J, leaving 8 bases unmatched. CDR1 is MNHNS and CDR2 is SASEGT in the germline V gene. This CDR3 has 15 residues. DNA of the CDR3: TGTGCCAGCAGTCAGACAGGGGAACTAGCCGGGGAGCTGTTTTTT. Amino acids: CASSQTGELAGELFF.

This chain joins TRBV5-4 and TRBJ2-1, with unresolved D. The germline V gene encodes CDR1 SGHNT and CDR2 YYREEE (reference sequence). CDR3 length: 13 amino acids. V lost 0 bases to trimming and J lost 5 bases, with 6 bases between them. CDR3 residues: CASSLDSHNEQFF. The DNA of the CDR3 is TGTGCCAGCAGCTTGGACAGCCACAATGAGCAGTTCTTC.

The CDR3 sequence: CATSRHNGRTFSGNTIYF. For the CDR3, the DNA is TGTGCCACCAGCAGACACAACGGGCGGACTTTCTCTGGAAACACCATATATTTT. The V gene is TRBV15, the J gene TRBJ1-3; D is uncertain. Germline V gene lookup returns CDR1 LNHNV and CDR2 YYDKDF (reference sequence). Trimming left V 2 bases short and J 0 bases short, with 17 bases between. This CDR3 is 18 amino acids long. The variable domain in full, completed from reference TRBV15 and TRBJ1-3, reads DAMVIQNPRYQVTQFGKPVTLSCSQTLNHNVMYWYQQKSSQAPKLLFHYYDKDFNNEADTPDNFQSRRPNTSFCFLDIRSPGLGDTAMYLCATSRHNGRTFSGNTIYFGEGSWLTVV.

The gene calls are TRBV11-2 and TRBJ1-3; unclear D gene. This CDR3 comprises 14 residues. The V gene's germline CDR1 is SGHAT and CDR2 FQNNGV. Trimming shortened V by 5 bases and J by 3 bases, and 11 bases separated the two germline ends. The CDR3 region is CASSPTAGGNTIYF. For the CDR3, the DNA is TGTGCCAGCAGCCCCACAGCGGGTGGAAACACCATATATTTT.

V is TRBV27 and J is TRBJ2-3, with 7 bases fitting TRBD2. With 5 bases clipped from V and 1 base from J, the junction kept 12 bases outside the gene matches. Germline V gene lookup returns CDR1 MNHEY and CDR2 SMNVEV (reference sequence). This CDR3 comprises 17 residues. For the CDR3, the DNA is TGTGCCAGCAGTCCCCCAGGTGGGAGGGATCGCACAGATACGCAGTATTTT. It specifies CASSPPGGRDRTDTQYF.

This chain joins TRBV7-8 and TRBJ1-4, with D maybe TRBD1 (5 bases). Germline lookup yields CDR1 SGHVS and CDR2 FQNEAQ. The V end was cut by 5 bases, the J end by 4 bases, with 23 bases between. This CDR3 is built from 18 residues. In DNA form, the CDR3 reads TGTGCCAGCAGCCCCACGGGCCGGTTGCCAGGGAGTAATGAAAAACTGTTTTTT. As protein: CASSPTGRLPGSNEKLFF.

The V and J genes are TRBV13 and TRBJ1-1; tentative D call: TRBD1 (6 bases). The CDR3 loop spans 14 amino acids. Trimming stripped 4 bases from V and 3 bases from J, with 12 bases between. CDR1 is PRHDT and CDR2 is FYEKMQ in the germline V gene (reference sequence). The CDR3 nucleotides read TGTGCCAGCAGCTCGCGACAGGCGCACACTGAAGCTTTCTTT. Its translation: CASSSRQAHTEAFF.

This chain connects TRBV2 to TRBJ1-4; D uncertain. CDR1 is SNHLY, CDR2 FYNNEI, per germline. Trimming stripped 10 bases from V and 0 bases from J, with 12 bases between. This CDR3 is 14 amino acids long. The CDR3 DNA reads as TGTGCCACCCAAGGTGGGACAACTAATGAAAAACTGTTTTTT. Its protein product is CATQGGTTNEKLFF.

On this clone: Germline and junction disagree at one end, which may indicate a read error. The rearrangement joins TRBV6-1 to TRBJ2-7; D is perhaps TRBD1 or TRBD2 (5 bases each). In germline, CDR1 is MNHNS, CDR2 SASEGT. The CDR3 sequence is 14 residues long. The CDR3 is CASSDEGPSYKQYF. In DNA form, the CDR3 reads TGTGCCAGCAGTGATGAGGGGCCGTCCTACAAGCAGTACTTC.

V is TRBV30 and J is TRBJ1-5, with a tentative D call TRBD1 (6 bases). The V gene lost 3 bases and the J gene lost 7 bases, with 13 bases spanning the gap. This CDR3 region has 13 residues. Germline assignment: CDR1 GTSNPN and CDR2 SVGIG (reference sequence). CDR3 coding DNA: TGTGCCTGGAGCGACACAGGGAAGCAGCCCCAGCATTTT. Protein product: CAWSDTGKQPQHF.

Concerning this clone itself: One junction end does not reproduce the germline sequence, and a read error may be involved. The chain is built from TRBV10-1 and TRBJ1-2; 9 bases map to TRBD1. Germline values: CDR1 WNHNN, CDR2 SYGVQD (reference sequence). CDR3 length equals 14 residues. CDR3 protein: CASSAPGTGSLLAF. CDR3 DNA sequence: TGCGCCAGCAGCGCCCCTGGGACAGGGTCCCTCTTGGCCTTC.

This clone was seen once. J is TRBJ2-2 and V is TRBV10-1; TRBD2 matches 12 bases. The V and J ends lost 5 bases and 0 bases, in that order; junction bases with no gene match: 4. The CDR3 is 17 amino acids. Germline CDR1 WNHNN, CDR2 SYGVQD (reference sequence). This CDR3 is CASSQTSGGANTGELFF. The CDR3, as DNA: TGCGCCAGCAGTCAGACTAGCGGGGGCGCGAACACCGGGGAGCTGTTTTTT.

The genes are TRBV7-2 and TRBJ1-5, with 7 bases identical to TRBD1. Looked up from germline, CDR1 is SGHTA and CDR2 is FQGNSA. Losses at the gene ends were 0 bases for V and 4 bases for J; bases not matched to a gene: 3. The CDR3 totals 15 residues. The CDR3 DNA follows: TGTGCCAGCAGCTTAGCACAGGGGATGAATCAGCCCCAGCATTTT. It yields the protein CASSLAQGMNQPQHF. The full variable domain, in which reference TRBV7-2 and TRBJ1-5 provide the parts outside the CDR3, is GAGVSQSPSNKVTEKGKDVELRCDPISGHTALYWYRQSLGQGLEFLIYFQGNSAPDKSGLPSDRFSAERTGGSVSTLTIQRTQQEDSAVYLCASSLAQGMNQPQHFGDGTRLSIL.

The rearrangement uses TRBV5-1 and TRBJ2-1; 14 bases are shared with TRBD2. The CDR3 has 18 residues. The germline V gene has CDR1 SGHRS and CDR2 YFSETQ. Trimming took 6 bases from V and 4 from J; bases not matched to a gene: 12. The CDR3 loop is CASTREGTSGGFYNEQFF. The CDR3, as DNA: TGCGCCAGCACCAGAGAAGGGACTAGCGGGGGATTTTACAATGAGCAGTTCTTC.

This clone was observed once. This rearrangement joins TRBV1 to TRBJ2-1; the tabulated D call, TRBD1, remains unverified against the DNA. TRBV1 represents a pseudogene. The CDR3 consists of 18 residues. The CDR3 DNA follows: TGCACCAGCAGCCAAAAAATGAGGGACAGGGATTCCTACAATGAGCAGTTCTTC. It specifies CTSSQKMRDRDSYNEQFF.

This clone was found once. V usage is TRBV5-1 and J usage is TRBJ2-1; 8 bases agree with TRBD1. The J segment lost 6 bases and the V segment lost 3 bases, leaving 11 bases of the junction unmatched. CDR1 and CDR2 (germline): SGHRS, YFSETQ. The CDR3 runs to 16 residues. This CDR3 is CASSSSRQGWGNEQFF. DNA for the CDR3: TGCGCCAGCAGCTCAAGCCGACAGGGGTGGGGCAATGAGCAGTTCTTC.

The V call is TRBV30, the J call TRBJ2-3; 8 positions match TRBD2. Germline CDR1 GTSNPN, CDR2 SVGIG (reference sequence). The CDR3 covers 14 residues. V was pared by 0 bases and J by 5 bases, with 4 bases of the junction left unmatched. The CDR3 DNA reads TGTGCCTGGAGTGTACCCGGGAGGGGAGATACGCAGTATTTT. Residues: CAWSVPGRGDTQYF.

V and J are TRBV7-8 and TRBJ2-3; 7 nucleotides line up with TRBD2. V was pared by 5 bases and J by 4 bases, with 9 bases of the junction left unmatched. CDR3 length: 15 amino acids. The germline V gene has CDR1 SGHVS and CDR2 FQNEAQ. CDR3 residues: CASSPHLLAPDTQYF. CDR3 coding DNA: TGTGCCAGCAGCCCCCACTTACTAGCGCCAGATACGCAGTATTTT.

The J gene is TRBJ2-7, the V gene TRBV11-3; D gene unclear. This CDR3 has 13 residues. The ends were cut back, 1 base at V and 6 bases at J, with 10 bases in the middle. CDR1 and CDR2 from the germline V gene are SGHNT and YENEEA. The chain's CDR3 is CASSLVLSSEQYF. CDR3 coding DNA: TGTGCCAGCAGCTTAGTTCTATCCAGCGAGCAGTACTTC.

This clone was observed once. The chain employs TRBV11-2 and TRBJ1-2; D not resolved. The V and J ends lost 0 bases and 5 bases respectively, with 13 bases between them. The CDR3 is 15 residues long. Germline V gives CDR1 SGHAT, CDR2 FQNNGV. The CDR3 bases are TGTGCCAGCAGCTTAGATCGATGGGGAAGGTATGGCTACACCTTC. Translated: CASSLDRWGRYGYTF.

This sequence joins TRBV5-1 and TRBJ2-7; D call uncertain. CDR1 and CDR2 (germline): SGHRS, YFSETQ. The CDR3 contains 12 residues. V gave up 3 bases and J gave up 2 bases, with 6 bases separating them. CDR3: CASSSFTYEQYF. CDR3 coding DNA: TGCGCCAGCAGCTCCTTTACCTACGAGCAGTACTTC.

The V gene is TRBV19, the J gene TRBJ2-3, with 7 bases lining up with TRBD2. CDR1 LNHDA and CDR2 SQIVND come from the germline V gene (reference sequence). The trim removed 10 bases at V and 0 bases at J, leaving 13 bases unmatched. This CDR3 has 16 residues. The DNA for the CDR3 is TGTGCCACGCGGGGGAGGGATCGACCTAGCACAGATACGCAGTATTTT. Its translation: CATRGRDRPSTDTQYF.

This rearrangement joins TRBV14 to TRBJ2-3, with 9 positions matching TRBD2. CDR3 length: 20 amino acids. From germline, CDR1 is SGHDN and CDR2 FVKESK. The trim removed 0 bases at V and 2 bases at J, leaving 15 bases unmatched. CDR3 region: CASSQDWASGTPRPTDTQYF. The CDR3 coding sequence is TGTGCCAGCAGCCAAGATTGGGCTAGCGGGACGCCTCGTCCCACAGATACGCAGTATTTT.

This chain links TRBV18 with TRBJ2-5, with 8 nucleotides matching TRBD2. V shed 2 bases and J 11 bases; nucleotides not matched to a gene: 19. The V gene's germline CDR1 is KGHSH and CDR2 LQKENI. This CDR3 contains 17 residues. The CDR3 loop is CASSPLGTGTSPSSQYF. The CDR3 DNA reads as TGTGCCAGCTCACCATTGGGCACCGGGACTAGTCCCTCTTCTCAGTACTTC.

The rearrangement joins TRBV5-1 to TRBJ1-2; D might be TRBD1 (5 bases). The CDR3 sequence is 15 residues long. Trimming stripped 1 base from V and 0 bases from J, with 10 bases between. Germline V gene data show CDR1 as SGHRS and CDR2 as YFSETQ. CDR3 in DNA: TGCGCCAGCAGCTTGTCCACAGGAGCTAACTATGGCTACACCTTC. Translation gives CASSLSTGANYGYTF.